A selection of T cell receptor beta chains follows, all from one sample in a study of cytomegalovirus exposure and HLA in healthy donors. The table came from immunoSEQ multiplex PCR; TCRdb's copy has only in-frame clones and leaves some out. The sample has under 75,000 clones; more than 85% are singletons. Sequencing used PBMCs. All receptors come from a man between 18 and 35 years old in good health and CMV-seropositive. CDR3s include the opening cysteine and the closing phenylalanine or tryptophan. The order of the fields is J gene, D gene, V gene, clone size, CDR3 DNA, CDR3 protein. D genes are given only for firm matches. Size is stated for part of the rows, as once, few or many counts, or as a class when the clone is expanded.

j_gene: TRBJ1-2
d_gene: TRBD1
v_gene: TRBV5-4
abundance: NA
CDR3nt: TGTGCCAGCAGCTTGGAGGGACGAGGGGGCGGAGGGGTTAGTGGCTACACCTTC
CDR3aa: CASSLEGRGGGGVSGYTF

j_gene: TRBJ1-2
d_gene: NA
v_gene: TRBV19
abundance: NA
CDR3nt: TGTGCCAGTAGGCCTTTGCCGCTCAGGAATCCCTATGGCTACACCTTC
CDR3aa: CASRPLPLRNPYGYTF

j_gene: TRBJ2-7
d_gene: NA
v_gene: TRBV5-5
abundance: NA
CDR3nt: TGTGCCAGCAGCAGCCGATCATCCTACGAGCAGTACTTC
CDR3aa: CASSSRSSYEQYF

j_gene: TRBJ2-3
d_gene: NA
v_gene: TRBV7-3
abundance: NA
CDR3nt: TGTGCCAGCAGCTTAGAGCGGACAGATACGCAGTATTTT
CDR3aa: CASSLERTDTQYF

j_gene: TRBJ1-5
d_gene: NA
v_gene: TRBV28
abundance: once
CDR3nt: TGTGCCAGCAGTTACAGGGTAGATCAGCCCCAGCATTTT
CDR3aa: CASSYRVDQPQHF

j_gene: TRBJ2-3
d_gene: NA
v_gene: TRBV5-1
abundance: once
CDR3nt: TGCGCCAGCAGCTTGAAGGGGGATACGCAGTATTTT
CDR3aa: CASSLKGDTQYF

j_gene: TRBJ2-5
d_gene: NA
v_gene: TRBV5-1
abundance: NA
CDR3nt: TGCGCCAGCAGCTTGTCTAGCGCAATCCGGAGGGAGACCCAGTACTTC
CDR3aa: CASSLSSAIRRETQYF

j_gene: TRBJ2-3
d_gene: NA
v_gene: TRBV27
abundance: NA
CDR3nt: TGTGCCAGCAGGGATCGGAGGAAGCTCGGGGCAGATACGCAGTATTTT
CDR3aa: CASRDRRKLGADTQYF

j_gene: TRBJ2-7
d_gene: TRBD1
v_gene: TRBV28
abundance: NA
CDR3nt: TGTGCCAGCAGTGCTGTGGGGACAGGATACGAGCAGTACTTC
CDR3aa: CASSAVGTGYEQYF

j_gene: TRBJ2-7
d_gene: TRBD2
v_gene: TRBV5-1
abundance: NA
CDR3nt: TGCGCCAGCAGTCTAGCGGGAGTATCCGAGCAGTACTTC
CDR3aa: CASSLAGVSEQYF

j_gene: TRBJ2-2
d_gene: NA
v_gene: TRBV28
abundance: NA
CDR3nt: TGTGCCAGCACCTCAGGCGGAGGGCGTAACACCGGGGAGCTGTTTTTT
CDR3aa: CASTSGGGRNTGELFF

j_gene: TRBJ2-7
d_gene: NA
v_gene: TRBV27
abundance: NA
CDR3nt: TGTGCCAGCAGTTTACTCGACAGGACCTACGAGCAGTACTTC
CDR3aa: CASSLLDRTYEQYF

j_gene: TRBJ2-7
d_gene: TRBD2
v_gene: TRBV29-1
abundance: NA
CDR3nt: TGCAGCGGTGGAACTAGCGGGAGATCCTACGAGCAGTACTTC
CDR3aa: CSGGTSGRSYEQYF

j_gene: TRBJ2-2
d_gene: TRBD2
v_gene: TRBV28
abundance: NA
CDR3nt: TGTGCCAGCAGTTCCTCGGGACTAGCGGCGAACACCGGGGAGCTGTTTTTT
CDR3aa: CASSSSGLAANTGELFF

j_gene: TRBJ2-7
d_gene: NA
v_gene: TRBV30
abundance: NA
CDR3nt: TGTGCCTGGAGTCGTGACGGCCTAACTACCTACGAGCAGTACTTC
CDR3aa: CAWSRDGLTTYEQYF

j_gene: TRBJ1-1
d_gene: NA
v_gene: TRBV5-1
abundance: NA
CDR3nt: TGCGCCAGCAGCTTAGCCGGGGAAGCTTTCTTT
CDR3aa: CASSLAGEAFF

j_gene: TRBJ2-7
d_gene: TRBD1
v_gene: TRBV7-2
abundance: NA
CDR3nt: TGTGCCAGCAGCACAACCCTACAGGGGAACGGCGAGCAGTACTTC
CDR3aa: CASSTTLQGNGEQYF

j_gene: TRBJ2-5
d_gene: NA
v_gene: TRBV28
abundance: NA
CDR3nt: TGTGCCAGCAGTGACACGACAGAACAAGAGACCCAGTACTTC
CDR3aa: CASSDTTEQETQYF

j_gene: TRBJ2-7
d_gene: TRBD1
v_gene: TRBV7-9
abundance: NA
CDR3nt: TGTGCCAGCAGCTTAGCGACAGGGGGCTACGAGCAGTACTTC
CDR3aa: CASSLATGGYEQYF

j_gene: TRBJ1-2
d_gene: NA
v_gene: TRBV9
abundance: NA
CDR3nt: TGTGCCAGCAGCGTAGGGGTTCAGGAATATGGCTACACCTTC
CDR3aa: CASSVGVQEYGYTF

j_gene: TRBJ1-1
d_gene: NA
v_gene: TRBV29-1
abundance: NA
CDR3nt: TGCAGCGTTGGACAGGCGAACACTGAAGCTTTCTTT
CDR3aa: CSVGQANTEAFF

j_gene: TRBJ2-7
d_gene: NA
v_gene: TRBV19
abundance: once
CDR3nt: TGTGCCAGTAGTCTTGGGACACAGTACGAGCAGTACTTC
CDR3aa: CASSLGTQYEQYF

j_gene: TRBJ2-5
d_gene: TRBD1
v_gene: TRBV30
abundance: NA
CDR3nt: TGTGCCTGGAGCCGTGGGACAGGGGGTAGGGAGACCCAGTACTTC
CDR3aa: CAWSRGTGGRETQYF

j_gene: TRBJ2-7
d_gene: TRBD2
v_gene: TRBV28
abundance: NA
CDR3nt: TGTGCCAGCACCAGACTAGCGGGAGTTTACGAGCAGTACTTC
CDR3aa: CASTRLAGVYEQYF

j_gene: TRBJ2-7
d_gene: NA
v_gene: TRBV28
abundance: once
CDR3nt: TGTGCCAGCACTCCTCTAGCGCTTCACGAGCAGTACTTC
CDR3aa: CASTPLALHEQYF

j_gene: TRBJ1-4
d_gene: NA
v_gene: TRBV28
abundance: NA
CDR3nt: TGTGCCAGCAGTTTCCCAGGGTCAACTAATGAAAAACTGTTTTTT
CDR3aa: CASSFPGSTNEKLFF

j_gene: TRBJ2-7
d_gene: NA
v_gene: TRBV2
abundance: NA
CDR3nt: TGTGCCAGCAGGAGGGCAGCGGGCCCCTACGAGCAGTACTTC
CDR3aa: CASRRAAGPYEQYF

j_gene: TRBJ2-7
d_gene: NA
v_gene: TRBV9
abundance: NA
CDR3nt: TGTGCCAGCAGCGTCGACAGTTTCTCCTACGAGCAGTACTTC
CDR3aa: CASSVDSFSYEQYF

j_gene: TRBJ2-7
d_gene: NA
v_gene: TRBV7-2
abundance: NA
CDR3nt: TGTGCCAGCAGCTTTGACAGGGGAGGGTACGAGCAGTACTTC
CDR3aa: CASSFDRGGYEQYF

j_gene: TRBJ2-3
d_gene: NA
v_gene: TRBV6-5
abundance: few
CDR3nt: TGTGCCAGCAGTGACGGCGATGGAGCAGATACGCAGTATTTT
CDR3aa: CASSDGDGADTQYF

j_gene: TRBJ1-5
d_gene: NA
v_gene: TRBV4-1
abundance: NA
CDR3nt: TGCGCCAGCAGCCCCTTGGAGCAGAGCAATCAGCCCCAGCATTTT
CDR3aa: CASSPLEQSNQPQHF

j_gene: TRBJ2-1
d_gene: NA
v_gene: TRBV5-1
abundance: NA
CDR3nt: TGCGCCAGCAGCTTGGGTCCGGCGGGCAATGAGCAGTTCTTC
CDR3aa: CASSLGPAGNEQFF

j_gene: TRBJ2-1
d_gene: NA
v_gene: TRBV28
abundance: NA
CDR3nt: TGTGCCAGCACCCCGCTGGCCCCGGGTTACAATGAGCAGTTCTTC
CDR3aa: CASTPLAPGYNEQFF

j_gene: TRBJ1-5
d_gene: TRBD1
v_gene: TRBV4-1
abundance: NA
CDR3nt: TGCGCCAGCAGCCAACAACAGGGGACGGATCAGCCCCAGCATTTT
CDR3aa: CASSQQQGTDQPQHF

j_gene: TRBJ2-5
d_gene: TRBD2
v_gene: TRBV10-3
abundance: NA
CDR3nt: TGTGCCGCCAGCGGGGGCTTACAAGAGACCCAGTACTTC
CDR3aa: CAASGGLQETQYF

j_gene: TRBJ2-1
d_gene: TRBD2
v_gene: TRBV10-3
abundance: NA
CDR3nt: TGTGCCATCAGTGAGTCACTAGCGGCTTACAATGAGCAGTTCTTC
CDR3aa: CAISESLAAYNEQFF

j_gene: TRBJ1-1
d_gene: NA
v_gene: TRBV30
abundance: once
CDR3nt: TGTGCCTGGAGGGGCGGGGACACTGAAGCTTTCTTT
CDR3aa: CAWRGGDTEAFF

j_gene: TRBJ1-1
d_gene: TRBD1
v_gene: TRBV6-6
abundance: NA
CDR3nt: TGTGCCAGCAGAAACACAGGGGGCTCTGAAGCTTTCTTT
CDR3aa: CASRNTGGSEAFF

j_gene: TRBJ1-1
d_gene: TRBD1
v_gene: TRBV11-3
abundance: NA
CDR3nt: TGTGCCAGCAGCTCCCGAAATCTAACAGGGGACACTGAAGCTTTCTTT
CDR3aa: CASSSRNLTGDTEAFF

j_gene: TRBJ2-3
d_gene: TRBD1
v_gene: TRBV28
abundance: NA
CDR3nt: TGTGCCAGCAGCCGACGCCCCAAAGGGGGCCCCCCAGATACGCAGTATTTT
CDR3aa: CASSRRPKGGPPDTQYF

j_gene: TRBJ1-2
d_gene: TRBD1
v_gene: TRBV7-9
abundance: NA
CDR3nt: TGTGCCAGCAGCTTACCCCGGGACAGGGAGGGCTATGGCTACACCTTC
CDR3aa: CASSLPRDREGYGYTF

j_gene: TRBJ2-7
d_gene: TRBD2
v_gene: TRBV7-2
abundance: NA
CDR3nt: TGTGCCAGCAGCTTATCTAGCGGTAAACACTACGAGCAGTACTTC
CDR3aa: CASSLSSGKHYEQYF

j_gene: TRBJ2-7
d_gene: TRBD2
v_gene: TRBV6-1
abundance: NA
CDR3nt: TGTGCCAGCAGTACCATAGCGGGAGGGCCTTACGAGCAGTACTTC
CDR3aa: CASSTIAGGPYEQYF

j_gene: TRBJ1-2
d_gene: NA
v_gene: TRBV30
abundance: NA
CDR3nt: TGTGCCTGGAGCGCTATCTATTTGGAGGGTGATGGCTACACCTTC
CDR3aa: CAWSAIYLEGDGYTF

j_gene: TRBJ2-1
d_gene: TRBD2
v_gene: TRBV7-7
abundance: NA
CDR3nt: TGTGCTAGCAGGGCCCTAGCGGGAAGCTCCTACAATGAGCAGTTCTTC
CDR3aa: CASRALAGSSYNEQFF

j_gene: TRBJ2-7
d_gene: TRBD2
v_gene: TRBV4-2
abundance: NA
CDR3nt: TGTGCCAGCAGCCAAGAAGAACTAGCGGGAGTACACGAGCAGTACTTC
CDR3aa: CASSQEELAGVHEQYF

j_gene: TRBJ1-1
d_gene: NA
v_gene: TRBV29-1
abundance: NA
CDR3nt: TGCAGCGTTAGCGGGCCGGAGGGTTTTAACACTGAAGCTTTCTTT
CDR3aa: CSVSGPEGFNTEAFF

j_gene: TRBJ2-2
d_gene: TRBD1
v_gene: TRBV5-1
abundance: NA
CDR3nt: TGCGCCAGCAGCGGAGGGACAGGGATGACCGGGGAGCTGTTTTTT
CDR3aa: CASSGGTGMTGELFF